This T cell receptor beta chain was sequenced during a study of T cell changes during pregnancy in multiple sclerosis. Libraries were prepared by immunoSEQ multiplex PCR; TCRdb keeps only in-frame clonotypes and omits some of them. The data contain 100,000 or so clones, almost 95% of them singletons. The V end lost 2 bases, the J end lost 1 base, and 13 bases lay between the germline ends. Germline V gene data show CDR1 as SSHAT and CDR2 as FNYEAQ (reference sequence). The CDR3 has 16 amino acids. This sequence was found in a female donor with multiple sclerosis, enrolled in a pregnancy study. The sample consisted of peripheral blood, taken before pregnancy. The chain couples TRBV7-7 to TRBJ2-3; possible D gene TRBD2, 6 bases. The CDR3 loop reads CASSLSRLAGTDTQYF. In nucleotides, the CDR3 is TGTGCCAGCAGCTTATCGAGATTAGCGGGCACAGATACGCAGTATTTT.